The source of this T cell receptor (beta chain) is a study of blood T cell repertoires in COVID-19. The overall study: Material from acute and convalescent COVID-19 was sourced from the United States, Italy and Spain. T cells, B-cell-depleted T cells, or PBMCs provided the cDNA or gDNA that served as material.

This CDR3 is built from 16 residues. Trimming removed 4 bases from V and 1 base from J; junction bases left unmatched: 4. The V gene's germline CDR1 is MGHRA and CDR2 YSYEKL. This clone was found once. Authors' methods: Counts of nucleated cells, estimated from reference gene primer amplification, were obtained. TCRdb's copy holds only in-frame clones and misses some; the assay was immunoSEQ multiplex PCR. D and trimming were read from the DNA, whereas the V and J calls and clone size are those reported in that table. The top ten clones hold about two fifths of a sample with roughly 57,000 clones, approximately 80% of them seen once.

The sequence derives from a man between 65 and 80 years old with active or convalescent COVID-19. The sample consisted of peripheral blood. The chain has TRBV4-1 and TRBJ1-1, with TRBD1 identical over 12 bases. The CDR3 sequence: CASSRGTGGPNTEAFF. The CDR3 DNA is TGCGCCAGCAGCCGAGGGACAGGGGGCCCGAACACTGAAGCTTTCTTT.